In its sample, the clone carrying this T cell receptor (beta chain) is medium-sized. The data belong to a study of T cells in localized non-small cell lung cancer. Measured with immunoSEQ multiplex PCR; TCRdb has only the in-frame clones, and not every one. Found here are fewer than 15,000 clones, roughly 27% of them singletons; the top ten hold 7.2%. J gave up 6 bases and V 4 bases, and 8 bases lay outside the gene matches. Germline CDR1 is LNHDA and CDR2 is SQIVND (reference sequence). The CDR3 covers 16 residues. The chain links TRBV19 to TRBJ1-4; 10 bases align to TRBD1. The source was lung tumor tissue, collected before any cancer treatment. The TCR was taken from a female donor at least 60 years old with stage I lung adenocarcinoma. The CDR3 nucleotides are TGTGCCAGTAGTACGTCTTCGACAGGGGGCGATGAAAAACTGTTTTTT. Protein product: CASSTSSTGGDEKLFF.